Sequencing of this TCR beta chain was carried out in a study of identical twins. The J segment lost 13 bases and the V segment lost 1 base, leaving 12 bases of the junction unmatched. The CDR3 is 15 residues long. Germline CDR1 GTSNPN, CDR2 SVGIG (reference sequence). This clonotype was counted between two and nine times. Healthy Caucasians alone served as donors. TCRdb reprocessed the 5' RACE reads with MiXCR, giving one entry per CDR3 protein. The sample contains approximately 600,000 distinct CDR3 sequences, 9.6% of which appear only once. These same data were also listed under a study on yellow fever vaccine responses in identical twins.

This chain uses TRBV30 with TRBJ1-6; 8 nucleotides agree with TRBD1. The sequenced sample consisted of PBMCs. The source of this sequence is a woman aged 18-29 years in good health. The CDR3: CAWSGTGGVSGPLHF. DNA of the CDR3: TGTGCCTGGAGTGGTACAGGGGGGGTTTCGGGTCCCCTCCACTTT. Full variable domain (remainder filled in from reference TRBV30 and TRBJ1-6): SQTIHQWPATLVQPVGSPLSLECTVEGTSNPNLYWYRQAAGRGLQLLFYSVGIGQISSEVPQNLSASRPQDRQFILSSKKLLLSDSGFYLCAWSGTGGVSGPLHFGNGTRLTVT.